These 4 T cell receptor beta chains came from one sample sequenced in a study of blood T cell repertoires in COVID-19. Measured with immunoSEQ multiplex PCR; TCRdb has only the in-frame clones, and not every one. The sample includes hundreds of thousands of clones, roughly 88% of them seen just once. The sequencing sample was made of peripheral blood. Receptor source: a middle-aged woman who had recovered from COVID-19.

This clone occurred once. This chain uses TRBV7-6 with TRBJ2-7; possible D gene TRBD2, 5 bases. The CDR3 runs 15 residues. Between the trimmed V and J ends, which lost 0 bases and 5 bases, there was a span of 14 bases. The V gene's germline CDR1 is SGHVS and CDR2 FNYEAQ. CDR3 nucleotides: TGTGCCAGCAGCTTAGCTTCGGGATTCGGGAACGAGCAGTACTTC. Translated, it gives CASSLASGFGNEQYF.

The V and J genes are TRBV7-2 and TRBJ2-7; 9 bases agree with TRBD1. Germline CDR1 and CDR2: SGHTA and FQGNSA. V dropped 4 bases and J dropped 4; count of bases not matched to a gene: 8. CDR3 length equals 15 residues. The CDR3 bases are TGTGCCAGCAGCTCAAGCTCCGGGACAGGGTACGAGCAGTACTTC. This encodes CASSSSSGTGYEQYF. Full variable domain (missing parts from reference TRBV7-2 and TRBJ2-7): GAGVSQSPSNKVTEKGKDVELRCDPISGHTALYWYRQSLGQGLEFLIYFQGNSAPDKSGLPSDRFSAERTGGSVSTLTIQRTQQEDSAVYLCASSSSSGTGYEQYFGPGTRLTVT.

V gene TRBV19 combines with J gene TRBJ1-4; 7 bases fit TRBD1. The CDR3 sequence is 15 residues long. Trimming took 6 bases from V and 0 from J; bases not matched to a gene: 4. Germline V gene sequence: CDR1 LNHDA, CDR2 SQIVND (reference sequence). CDR3 amino acids: CASRLGTATNEKLFF. CDR3 coding DNA: TGTGCCAGTAGGCTGGGGACAGCAACTAATGAAAAACTGTTTTTT.

CDR3 DNA: TGTGCCAGCAGCTTGGGGCTGGACAGGAGTAGGAGCTCTGGAAACACCATATATTTT. Translated: CASSLGLDRSRSSGNTIYF. The chain links TRBV5-4 to TRBJ1-3, with 7 bases aligning to TRBD1. The CDR3 contains 19 residues. Germline V gives CDR1 SGHNT, CDR2 YYREEE (reference sequence). The V and J ends lost 0 bases and 0 bases, in that order; junction bases with no gene match: 12. Looking up the rest from reference TRBV5-4 and TRBJ1-3 gives the full variable domain: ETGVTQSPTHLIKTRGQQVTLRCSSQSGHNTVSWYQQALGQGPQFIFQYYREEENGRGNFPPRFSGLQFPNYSSELNVNALELDDSALYLCASSLGLDRSRSSGNTIYFGEGSWLTVV.